These T cell receptor beta chains were read from a single sample in a study of cytomegalovirus exposure and HLA in healthy donors. Sequencing was performed with immunoSEQ multiplex PCR; in TCRdb, only in-frame clones are kept and a portion is missing. The sample includes some 180,000 clones, about four fifths of them seen just once. The sample comprised PBMCs. These receptors were collected from a female donor in good health and CMV-seronegative. CDR3s include the opening cysteine and the closing phenylalanine or tryptophan. Each record gives: clone size, D gene, V gene, J gene, CDR3 DNA, CDR3 protein. A D gene is named only where the DNA matches it firmly. The size of a clone is reported for some rows only, either as once, few or many, or as a class for expanded clones.

clone_size: NA
d_call: TRBD2
v_call: TRBV2
j_call: TRBJ2-3
cdr3_nt: TGTGCCAGCAGTACCCCTAGCGGGGGGGCCACAGATACGCAGTATTTT
cdr3_aa: CASSTPSGGATDTQYF

clone_size: NA
d_call: NA
v_call: TRBV6-1
j_call: TRBJ2-5
cdr3_nt: TGTGCCAGCAGTGAAGCGGCCTTTTTGTGGGAGACCCAGTACTTC
cdr3_aa: CASSEAAFLWETQYF

clone_size: NA
d_call: NA
v_call: TRBV5-1
j_call: TRBJ1-2
cdr3_nt: TGCGCCAGCAGCTTGGACGGGAAATATGGCTACACCTTC
cdr3_aa: CASSLDGKYGYTF

clone_size: NA
d_call: NA
v_call: TRBV5-1
j_call: TRBJ2-7
cdr3_nt: TGCGCCAGCAGCTCACTTCAGGGGCAAGGGGCCTACGAGCAGTACTTC
cdr3_aa: CASSSLQGQGAYEQYF

clone_size: NA
d_call: NA
v_call: TRBV7-3
j_call: TRBJ1-1
cdr3_nt: TGTGCCAGCAGCTTAATGGCAGGGTTGAACACTGAAGCTTTCTTT
cdr3_aa: CASSLMAGLNTEAFF

clone_size: NA
d_call: NA
v_call: TRBV19
j_call: TRBJ2-7
cdr3_nt: TGTGCCAGTACCCCACAGGGTCTTCCCTACGAGCAGTACTTC
cdr3_aa: CASTPQGLPYEQYF

clone_size: few
d_call: NA
v_call: TRBV6-1
j_call: TRBJ1-5
cdr3_nt: TGTGCCAGCAGTCCCGACAGAAATCAGCCCCAGCATTTT
cdr3_aa: CASSPDRNQPQHF

clone_size: NA
d_call: NA
v_call: TRBV13
j_call: TRBJ2-1
cdr3_nt: TGTGCCAGCAGCTCACGAAGGGGCACCTACAATGAGCAGTTCTTC
cdr3_aa: CASSSRRGTYNEQFF

clone_size: NA
d_call: NA
v_call: TRBV6-5
j_call: TRBJ2-2
cdr3_nt: TGTGCCAGCAGTTACAACAGGGATGGCGGGGAGCTGTTTTTT
cdr3_aa: CASSYNRDGGELFF

clone_size: NA
d_call: TRBD1
v_call: TRBV2
j_call: TRBJ1-5
cdr3_nt: TGTGCCAGCAGCCAGGGACAGGGCTTGGCTGGGGATCAGCCCCAGCATTTT
cdr3_aa: CASSQGQGLAGDQPQHF

clone_size: NA
d_call: NA
v_call: TRBV7-9
j_call: TRBJ2-3
cdr3_nt: TGTGCCAGCAGCCCCGGGACTGCCAGAGTTACGGATACGCAGTATTTT
cdr3_aa: CASSPGTARVTDTQYF

clone_size: NA
d_call: NA
v_call: TRBV9
j_call: TRBJ1-1
cdr3_nt: TGTGCCAGCAGCGTAGGTTGGGTTGGGGGCCCCATGAACACTGAAGCTTTCTTT
cdr3_aa: CASSVGWVGGPMNTEAFF

clone_size: few
d_call: NA
v_call: TRBV30
j_call: TRBJ2-7
cdr3_nt: TGTGCCTGGAGTGGCCGGGGTGGCAGTCTCCCGGAGCAGTACTTC
cdr3_aa: CAWSGRGGSLPEQYF

clone_size: NA
d_call: TRBD2
v_call: TRBV30
j_call: TRBJ2-7
cdr3_nt: TGTGCCTGGAGTCCGGGAGGGGCCGGGACTAGCGGTCCCTACGAGCAGTACTTC
cdr3_aa: CAWSPGGAGTSGPYEQYF

clone_size: NA
d_call: TRBD2
v_call: TRBV19
j_call: TRBJ2-3
cdr3_nt: TGTGCCAGTAGTATAGTTAGCGGGGTCACAGATACGCAGTATTTT
cdr3_aa: CASSIVSGVTDTQYF

clone_size: NA
d_call: NA
v_call: TRBV2
j_call: TRBJ1-1
cdr3_nt: TGTGCCAGCAATCGAGACGGGGGAAGTACTGAAGCTTTCTTT
cdr3_aa: CASNRDGGSTEAFF

clone_size: NA
d_call: NA
v_call: TRBV5-5
j_call: TRBJ1-6
cdr3_nt: TGTGCCAGCAGCCGTGACAGAGGAGTGGTGAATTCACCCCTCCACTTT
cdr3_aa: CASSRDRGVVNSPLHF

clone_size: NA
d_call: NA
v_call: TRBV9
j_call: TRBJ1-1
cdr3_nt: TGTGCCAGCAGCGTAGATGCCCGAAGCCCCACTGAAGCTTTCTTT
cdr3_aa: CASSVDARSPTEAFF

clone_size: NA
d_call: NA
v_call: TRBV7-2
j_call: TRBJ2-2
cdr3_nt: TGTGCCAGCAGCTTATTCGGCGGGAAGGTCGGGGAGCTGTTTTTT
cdr3_aa: CASSLFGGKVGELFF

clone_size: NA
d_call: NA
v_call: TRBV6-5
j_call: TRBJ1-6
cdr3_nt: TGTGCCAGCAGTTCCACCAAAGGGCCAGGGAATTCACCCCTCCACTTT
cdr3_aa: CASSSTKGPGNSPLHF

clone_size: NA
d_call: NA
v_call: TRBV27
j_call: TRBJ2-7
cdr3_nt: TGTGCCAGCAGTTTACAGGGCGTCCCAACCTACGAGCAGTACTTC
cdr3_aa: CASSLQGVPTYEQYF

clone_size: NA
d_call: NA
v_call: TRBV6-6
j_call: TRBJ1-4
cdr3_nt: TGTGCCAGCACCGTGGGGCCCAGTTGGGAAAAACTGTTTTTT
cdr3_aa: CASTVGPSWEKLFF

clone_size: NA
d_call: NA
v_call: TRBV19
j_call: TRBJ1-1
cdr3_nt: TGTGCCAGTATGGGGGGCGGGAGTCTTCCTTTCTTT
cdr3_aa: CASMGGGSLPFF

clone_size: NA
d_call: NA
v_call: TRBV6-5
j_call: TRBJ2-1
cdr3_nt: TGTGCCAGCAGACCACGACAGTCCTACAATGAGCAGTTCTTC
cdr3_aa: CASRPRQSYNEQFF

clone_size: few
d_call: TRBD2
v_call: TRBV5-1
j_call: TRBJ2-1
cdr3_nt: TGCGCCAGCAGCTTGGGCACGGGGGGGCTACCCTACAATGAGCAGTTCTTC
cdr3_aa: CASSLGTGGLPYNEQFF

clone_size: NA
d_call: NA
v_call: TRBV5-1
j_call: TRBJ1-1
cdr3_nt: TGCGCCAGCAGCCTGGGGAGAGCTAACACTGAAGCTTTCTTT
cdr3_aa: CASSLGRANTEAFF

clone_size: NA
d_call: NA
v_call: TRBV7-2
j_call: TRBJ1-1
cdr3_nt: TGTGCCAGCAGCGGAGTCCGGGTCTGGGGGCGTCCTGAAGCTTTCTTT
cdr3_aa: CASSGVRVWGRPEAFF

clone_size: few
d_call: NA
v_call: TRBV9
j_call: TRBJ1-4
cdr3_nt: TGTGCCAGCAGCGTAGGAGGGGGGGCTAATGAAAAACTGTTTTTT
cdr3_aa: CASSVGGGANEKLFF

clone_size: NA
d_call: NA
v_call: TRBV20-1
j_call: TRBJ2-7
cdr3_nt: TGCAGTGCCCTCCTAGCAAGCGAGCAGTACTTC
cdr3_aa: CSALLASEQYF

clone_size: few
d_call: TRBD1
v_call: TRBV5-1
j_call: TRBJ1-4
cdr3_nt: TGCGCCAGCAGCGTCCAACAGGGGCCTAATGAAAAACTGTTTTTT
cdr3_aa: CASSVQQGPNEKLFF

clone_size: NA
d_call: TRBD2
v_call: TRBV6-5
j_call: TRBJ2-1
cdr3_nt: TGTGCCAGCAGGGAGTCTAGCGGGGGGTACAATGAGCAGTTCTTC
cdr3_aa: CASRESSGGYNEQFF

clone_size: few
d_call: TRBD1
v_call: TRBV18
j_call: TRBJ1-3
cdr3_nt: TGTGCCAGCTCACCACTACCGGGACAGAACTCTGGAAACACCATATATTTT
cdr3_aa: CASSPLPGQNSGNTIYF

clone_size: few
d_call: TRBD2
v_call: TRBV5-1
j_call: TRBJ2-3
cdr3_nt: TGCGCCAGCAGGGGGACTAGCGGCGCAACATATACGCAGTATTTT
cdr3_aa: CASRGTSGATYTQYF

clone_size: NA
d_call: TRBD2
v_call: TRBV4-1
j_call: TRBJ2-1
cdr3_nt: TGCGCCAGCAGCCAAGTTTACGGGGGGGCGTTCAATGAGCAGTTCTTC
cdr3_aa: CASSQVYGGAFNEQFF

clone_size: NA
d_call: NA
v_call: TRBV5-6
j_call: TRBJ2-3
cdr3_nt: TGTGCCACCCAGCTTGGTAGCAGGGGAGATACGCAGTATTTT
cdr3_aa: CATQLGSRGDTQYF

clone_size: few
d_call: TRBD2
v_call: TRBV28
j_call: TRBJ2-7
cdr3_nt: TGTGCCAGCAGTTTCAGCGGGACTAGCGGGAGTAAGCCCCACGAGCAGTACTTC
cdr3_aa: CASSFSGTSGSKPHEQYF

clone_size: NA
d_call: TRBD2
v_call: TRBV7-9
j_call: TRBJ2-2
cdr3_nt: TGTGCCAGCAGCCCCTGGGGGGGGAACACCGGGGAGCTGTTTTTT
cdr3_aa: CASSPWGGNTGELFF